The 31 T cell receptor beta chains below were found in one sample sequenced in a study of cytomegalovirus exposure and HLA in healthy donors. The study ran its PCR with 60 Vbeta and 13 Jbeta primers. Using immunoSEQ multiplex PCR, the repertoire was profiled, and TCRdb retains in-frame clones only, with some absent. Among roughly 160,000 clones listed, approximately 75% were seen once. The sequenced material came from PBMCs. These receptors were collected from a man over 45 in good health and CMV-seropositive.

The chain carries TRBV7-9 and TRBJ2-6, with 12 bases fitting TRBD1. Losses at the gene ends were 7 bases for V and 2 bases for J; bases not matched to a gene: 6. The germline CDR1 and CDR2 sequences are SEHNR and FQNEAQ (reference sequence). The CDR3 extends over 17 amino acids. CDR3 protein: CASIPGTGGAGANVLTF. CDR3 in DNA: TGTGCCAGCATCCCCGGGACAGGGGGCGCTGGGGCCAACGTCCTGACTTTC.

The chain joins TRBV7-2 to TRBJ1-4; D is unresolved. Per germline, CDR1 SGHTA and CDR2 FQGNSA. The V and J ends lost 0 bases and 5 bases respectively, with 13 bases between them. The CDR3 is 16 residues long. CDR3 coding DNA: TGTGCCAGCAGCTTAGCTCTCGGGTTCAGAAATGAAAAACTGTTTTTT. It encodes CASSLALGFRNEKLFF.

There are a few counts of this clone. CDR3 in DNA: TGTGCCAGCAGTGAAGCTAGCGGGGGGGCCTACGAGCAGTACTTC. It translates to CASSEASGGAYEQYF. This chain joins TRBV6-1 and TRBJ2-7, with 11 bases fitting TRBD2. The CDR3 is made up of 15 amino acids. Germline trimming cut 0 bases from V and 2 bases from J; bases unmatched to any gene: 0. CDR1 is MNHNS, CDR2 SASEGT, per germline.

V is TRBV27 and J is TRBJ1-6; D is possibly TRBD1 (6 bases). Germline CDR1 and CDR2: MNHEY and SMNVEV (reference sequence). Deletions cut 7 bases from V and 7 bases from J, with 17 bases between. The CDR3 extends over 15 amino acids. DNA of the CDR3: TGTGCCAGCACCGAGGGGGATTCAGGCAATTCACCCCTCCACTTT. Translated: CASTEGDSGNSPLHF.

The chain couples TRBV7-2 to TRBJ2-5; 9 bases are shared with TRBD2. This CDR3 has 15 amino acids. The germline gives CDR1 SGHTA, CDR2 FQGNSA. J was trimmed by 5 bases and V by 3 bases; bases with no gene match: 7. The CDR3 DNA follows: TGTGCCAGCAGCTTCCAAGCGGGGGGTAGGGAGACCCAGTACTTC. It specifies CASSFQAGGRETQYF.

The chain links TRBV5-6 to TRBJ1-4, with a possible D match to TRBD1 (6 bases). The CDR3 runs to 15 residues. V lost 5 bases, J lost 0 bases, and 11 bases lay in between. Germline values: CDR1 SGHDT, CDR2 YYEEEE. The CDR3 is CASRAGGATNEKLFF. The CDR3 DNA follows: TGTGCCAGCAGGGCGGGGGGCGCAACTAATGAAAAACTGTTTTTT.

This chain connects TRBV6-5 to TRBJ1-5; TRBD1 matches at 7 bases. Trimming removed 5 bases from V and 1 base from J; junction bases left unmatched: 2. CDR3 length: 14 residues. Per the germline V gene, CDR1 is MNHEY and CDR2 is SVGAGI. CDR3 in DNA: TGTGCCAGCAGTAAGACAGGGAGCAATCAGCCCCAGCATTTT. It codes for CASSKTGSNQPQHF.

The chain carries TRBV10-3 and TRBJ1-6; a possible D gene is TRBD1 (5 bases). The germline V gene encodes CDR1 ENHRY and CDR2 SYGVKD. The CDR3 length is 15 residues. The V gene lost 0 bases and the J gene lost 11 bases, with 14 bases spanning the gap. The CDR3 here is CAISESGGEGTPLHF. CDR3 coding DNA: TGTGCCATCAGTGAGTCCGGGGGGGAAGGGACACCCCTCCACTTT.

The sample holds a few counts of this clone. V gene TRBV15 combines with J gene TRBJ2-1; tentative D call: TRBD2 (6 bases). CDR3 length: 14 residues. Germline V gives CDR1 LNHNV, CDR2 YYDKDF (reference sequence). Trimming cost V 4 bases and J 8 bases, with 15 bases left between them. The CDR3, as DNA: TGTGCCACCAGCACCTTGACTAGGCCCCATGAGCAGTTCTTC. It codes for CATSTLTRPHEQFF.

This chain connects TRBV5-1 to TRBJ1-3; 7 positions agree with TRBD1. The trim removed 2 bases at V and 2 bases at J, leaving 4 bases unmatched. The CDR3 sequence is 15 residues long. Germline V gene sequence: CDR1 SGHRS, CDR2 YFSETQ. The CDR3 spells CASSLTGEAGNTIYF. In nucleotides, the CDR3 is TGCGCCAGCAGCTTAACAGGGGAAGCTGGAAACACCATATATTTT.

The rearrangement links TRBV6-1 to TRBJ1-2; 7 bases fit TRBD1. The CDR3 sequence is 17 residues long. With 1 base clipped from V and 2 bases from J, the junction kept 10 bases outside the gene matches. CDR1 is MNHNS, CDR2 SASEGT, per germline. CDR3 amino acids: CASSEVWAGRGNYGYTF. DNA of the CDR3: TGTGCCAGCAGTGAAGTCTGGGCGGGCAGGGGGAACTATGGCTACACCTTC.

This chain joins TRBV4-3 and TRBJ2-1; TRBD2 matches 10 bases. This CDR3 contains 15 residues. Losses at the gene ends were 2 bases for V and 4 bases for J; bases not matched to a gene: 2. From germline, CDR1 is LGHNA and CDR2 YSLEER. Here the CDR3 reads CASSQTSGEYNEQFF. The CDR3 bases are TGCGCCAGCAGCCAAACTAGCGGGGAATACAATGAGCAGTTCTTC.

This clone was detected once. CDR3 in DNA: TGTGCCATCAGTGAGTCGACTCGGGACAGAAACACAGATACGCAGTATTTT. Translating gives CAISESTRDRNTDTQYF. The chain couples TRBV10-3 to TRBJ2-3, with 7 bases fitting TRBD1. The ends lost 0 bases at V and 2 bases at J; junction bases unmatched: 8. Germline lookup yields CDR1 ENHRY and CDR2 SYGVKD. This CDR3 contains 17 residues.

This clone came up a few times. This chain connects TRBV18 to TRBJ1-2; D possibly corresponds to TRBD1 (5 bases). The germline V and J ends were trimmed by 6 bases and 0 bases, with 8 bases remaining between them. The germline V gene encodes CDR1 KGHSH and CDR2 LQKENI. The CDR3 is 13 residues long. The CDR3: CASSDTSNYGYTF. The CDR3 nucleotides read TGTGCCAGCTCGGACACCTCTAACTATGGCTACACCTTC.

Concerning this clone: The junction and the germline gene differ at one end; a read error may be behind it. The chain is built from TRBV5-1 and TRBJ2-3; D perhaps matches TRBD1 (6 bases). The CDR3 length is 15 residues. The germline V gene encodes CDR1 SGHRS and CDR2 YFSETQ. CDR3 region: CANSSPGQRTDTQYF. Written as DNA, the CDR3 is TGCGCCAACAGCTCACCGGGACAACGCACAGATACGCAGTATTTT.

This clone is a singleton in its sample. The CDR3 loop reads CASSPGGAKNEQYF. CDR3 in DNA: TGTGCCAGTAGTCCAGGGGGCGCGAAGAACGAGCAGTACTTC. This chain joins TRBV19 and TRBJ2-7, with 8 nucleotides matching TRBD1. V shed 5 bases and J 5 bases; nucleotides not matched to a gene: 8. Germline loops: CDR1 LNHDA, CDR2 SQIVND (reference sequence). The CDR3 runs 14 residues.

This chain joins TRBV11-2 and TRBJ1-3; D unresolved. Trimming took off 3 bases at V and 7 bases at J, with 13 bases between the two ends. This CDR3 region has 14 residues. Germline V lookup: CDR1 SGHAT, CDR2 FQNNGV. The DNA for the CDR3 is TGTGCCAGCAGCTTGGCATCGGGAGGCAACACCATATATTTT. Amino acid sequence: CASSLASGGNTIYF.

The chain employs TRBV6-1 and TRBJ2-5; 12 bases fit TRBD1. The CDR3 is made up of 19 amino acids. V shed 10 bases and J 6 bases; nucleotides not matched to a gene: 24. Germline V gene data show CDR1 as MNHNS and CDR2 as SASEGT. The CDR3 coding sequence is TGTGCCACCAATGAAAGGTCTGGGACAGGGGGCTTGTTGTTGAAGACCCAGTACTTC. The encoded protein is CATNERSGTGGLLLKTQYF.

The gene calls are TRBV6-4 and TRBJ1-1; the D gene is possibly TRBD1 (5 bases). The CDR3 is made up of 14 amino acids. Trimming cost V 4 bases and J 0 bases, with 9 bases left between them. Germline values: CDR1 MRHNA, CDR2 SNTAGT. The chain's CDR3 is CASSAHRMNTEAFF. The CDR3 nucleotides read TGTGCCAGCAGTGCACACAGGATGAACACTGAAGCTTTCTTT.

The genes are TRBV5-1 and TRBJ1-1; 9 nucleotides line up with TRBD1. Trimming at V came to 0 bases and at J to 11 bases, leaving 11 bases not matched to a gene. CDR1 and CDR2 (germline): SGHRS, YFSETQ. The CDR3 is 15 amino acids. CDR3 amino acids: CASSLASLDRGWAFF. CDR3 coding DNA: TGCGCCAGCAGCTTGGCCTCGCTGGACAGGGGATGGGCTTTCTTT.

This clone was detected a few times. V and J are TRBV18 and TRBJ2-7, with a weak D call TRBD2 (6 bases). The germline V gene has CDR1 KGHSH and CDR2 LQKENI. This CDR3 is built from 17 residues. With 3 bases removed from V and 4 bases from J, the gap between germline ends came to 22 bases. CDR3 residues: CASSPSSGGAARYEQYF. The CDR3 DNA is TGTGCCAGCTCACCGTCGTCTGGCGGGGCCGCCAGATACGAGCAGTACTTC. The full variable domain, completed using reference TRBV18 and TRBJ2-7, is NAGVMQNPRHLVRRRGQEARLRCSPMKGHSHVYWYRQLPEEGLKFMVYLQKENIIDESGMPKERFSAEFPKEGPSILRIQQVVRGDSAAYFCASSPSSGGAARYEQYFGPGTRLTVT.

This clone came up once. V is TRBV9 and J is TRBJ2-1; no clear D. The CDR3 length is 19 residues. V lost 4 bases and J lost 0, with 23 bases in between. Germline CDR1 reads SGDLS; CDR2 reads YYNGEE. This chain's CDR3 is CASSPHLVLRSSSYNEQFF. CDR3 sequence (DNA): TGTGCCAGCAGCCCCCACTTGGTCCTGCGGAGCAGCTCCTACAATGAGCAGTTCTTC. The full variable domain, its missing parts supplied by reference TRBV9 and TRBJ2-1, is DSGVTQTPKHLITATGQRVTLRCSPRSGDLSVYWYQQSLDQGLQFLIQYYNGEERAKGNILERFSAQQFPDLHSELNLSSLELGDSALYFCASSPHLVLRSSSYNEQFFGPGTRLTVL.

This clone was counted a single time. V gene TRBV28 combines with J gene TRBJ1-2, with D unresolved. CDR1 and CDR2 (germline): MDHEN, SYDVKM. This CDR3 spans 14 amino acids. The ends were cut back, 6 bases at V and 7 bases at J, with 18 bases in the middle. CDR3 region: CASSLGIGDFGYTF. CDR3 nucleotide sequence: TGTGCCAGCAGCCTAGGGATCGGGGATTTTGGCTACACCTTC.

The rearrangement joins TRBV11-2 to TRBJ2-1, with D possibly matching TRBD1 (6 bases). The ends were cut back, 0 bases at V and 10 bases at J, with 10 bases in the middle. Per germline, CDR1 SGHAT and CDR2 FQNNGV. CDR3 size: 13 residues. This chain's CDR3 is CASSLERTDEQFF. Here the CDR3 DNA reads TGTGCCAGCAGCTTAGAAAGGACAGACGAGCAGTTCTTC.

The chain combines TRBV5-1 with TRBJ2-5; D unresolved. Trimming removed 4 bases at V and 4 bases at J, with 14 bases between. The germline gives CDR1 SGHRS, CDR2 YFSETQ. The CDR3 is 14 residues long. The CDR3 nucleotides are TGCGCCAGCAGCCAATGGGTGACGGGAGAGACCCAGTACTTC. This translates into CASSQWVTGETQYF.

In its sample, this clone was seen a few times. This chain uses TRBV27 with TRBJ2-5; D perhaps matches TRBD2 (6 bases). The end of the DNA is better explained by TRBJ2-7, so the J call may be wrong. This CDR3 comprises 16 residues. Germline CDR1 is MNHEY and CDR2 is SMNVEV (reference sequence). CDR3 in amino acids: CASSLSVGDFTYEQYF. DNA for the CDR3: TGTGCCAGCAGTTTATCTGTGGGGGACTTCACCTACGAGCAGTACTTC.

The chain has TRBV28 and TRBJ2-7, with 13 bases identical to TRBD2. The CDR3 loop spans 12 amino acids. The V segment lost 8 bases and the J segment 7 bases; nucleotides outside the gene matches: 2. Per germline, CDR1 MDHEN and CDR2 SYDVKM. CDR3 nucleotides: TGTGCCAGCCGGGGACTAGCGGGAGAGCAGTACTTC. It encodes CASRGLAGEQYF.

CDR3 protein: CAISGQTINTEAFF. CDR3 DNA: TGTGCCATCAGCGGACAGACGATAAACACTGAAGCTTTCTTT. The chain uses TRBV10-3 and TRBJ1-1, with D perhaps TRBD1 (6 bases). Trimming stripped 6 bases from V and 2 bases from J, with 13 bases between. Germline CDR1 and CDR2: ENHRY and SYGVKD. This CDR3 is 14 amino acids long.

A single count supports this clone. CDR3 loop: CASTPPWVGQGAGEQYF. The CDR3 DNA follows: TGTGCCAGCACCCCCCCATGGGTGGGACAGGGGGCGGGGGAGCAGTACTTC. V gene TRBV25-1 combines with J gene TRBJ2-7; 12 bases are shared with TRBD1. Germline-derived CDR1 and CDR2 are MGHDK and SYGVNS. V lost 7 bases and J lost 7; bases outside the gene matches: 17. The CDR3 has 17 amino acids.

This chain joins TRBV19 and TRBJ2-3; TRBD1 aligns across 11 bases. V shed 5 bases, J shed 4 bases, and the junction held 5 bases outside the gene matches. The germline V gene has CDR1 LNHDA and CDR2 SQIVND (reference sequence). The CDR3 is made up of 15 amino acids. CDR3 residues: CASSGDRGYSDTQYF. Here the CDR3 DNA reads TGTGCCAGTAGTGGGGACAGGGGGTATTCAGATACGCAGTATTTT.

This clone was counted once. The chain carries TRBV6-1 and TRBJ1-5, with 11 bases aligning to TRBD1. Germline V CDR1 and CDR2: MNHNS, SASEGT. The CDR3 consists of 14 residues. V dropped 3 bases and J dropped 11; count of bases not matched to a gene: 6. The CDR3 sequence: CASSEGQGGRTQHF. CDR3 DNA sequence: TGTGCCAGCAGTGAGGGACAGGGGGGCCGGACCCAGCATTTT.